The 24 T cell receptor beta chains given below trace back to one sample, sequenced in a study of cytomegalovirus exposure and HLA in healthy donors. The PCR contained 60 Vbeta and 13 Jbeta primers. Profiling relied on immunoSEQ multiplex PCR, and the TCRdb table lists in-frame clones only, not all of them. The sample contains about 160,000 clones, 82% of which appear only once. The sample taken for sequencing was PBMCs. All receptors come from a male donor in good health and CMV-seropositive.

This chain uses TRBV4-1 with TRBJ1-4; 7 nucleotides agree with TRBD1. Per germline, CDR1 MGHRA and CDR2 YSYEKL. J gave up 4 bases and V 1 base, and 6 bases lay outside the gene matches. The CDR3 has 16 amino acids. CDR3 sequence (DNA): TGCGCCAGCAGCCAAGGCCCGGGACAGCTTAATGAAAAACTGTTTTTT. This translates into CASSQGPGQLNEKLFF.

The chain recombines TRBV14 with TRBJ2-7; TRBD2 might be the D (7 bases). Trimming removed 4 bases from V and 6 bases from J, with 16 bases in between. This CDR3 spans 14 amino acids. Germline V CDR1 and CDR2: SGHDN, FVKESK. DNA for the CDR3: TGTGCCAGCAGCCCGCGGGGGCAACTGGGCGAGCAGTACTTC. Translated: CASSPRGQLGEQYF.

The chain links TRBV5-4 to TRBJ2-2, with D perhaps TRBD1 (5 bases). V shed 0 bases and J shed 6 bases, with 15 bases lying between them. Germline V gene data show CDR1 as SGHNT and CDR2 as YYREEE (reference sequence). This CDR3 region has 16 residues. CDR3: CASSLDLDTFPGELFF. In DNA form, the CDR3 reads TGTGCCAGCAGCTTGGATCTGGACACCTTCCCCGGGGAGCTGTTTTTT.

V is TRBV19 and J is TRBJ1-2, with 9 bases that match TRBD1. Germline CDR1 is LNHDA and CDR2 is SQIVND (reference sequence). The CDR3 loop spans 13 amino acids. With V trimmed by 9 bases and J by 11 bases, 13 bases remained unmatched. In DNA form, the CDR3 reads TGTGCCAGCCGCTCACCGGGACAGGGTTTTTACACCTTC. Its translation: CASRSPGQGFYTF.

The chain recombines TRBV7-8 with TRBJ2-7; TRBD2 matches 15 bases. The CDR3 consists of 15 residues. The germline V gene has CDR1 SGHVS and CDR2 FQNEAQ. V trimming: 7 bases; J trimming: 6 bases; junction bases outside the gene matches: 7. CDR3: CASTRTSGREGEQYF. The DNA of the CDR3 is TGTGCCAGCACCCGGACTAGCGGGAGGGAGGGCGAGCAGTACTTC. The full variable domain, in which reference TRBV7-8 and TRBJ2-7 provide the parts outside the CDR3, is GAGVSQSPRYKVAKRGQDVALRCDPISGHVSLFWYQQALGQGPEFLTYFQNEAQLDKSGLPSDRFFAERPEGSVSTLKIQRTQQEDSAVYLCASTRTSGREGEQYFGPGTRLTVT.

This rearrangement joins TRBV5-1 to TRBJ1-1, with D tentatively TRBD1 (5 bases). V was clipped by 0 bases and J by 1 base, with 7 bases between them. Germline assignment: CDR1 SGHRS and CDR2 YFSETQ. The CDR3 spans 14 residues. The CDR3 is CASSLDRSNTEAFF. The CDR3 bases are TGCGCCAGCAGCTTGGACAGGTCGAACACTGAAGCTTTCTTT. The complete variable domain, with remaining parts taken from reference TRBV5-1 and TRBJ1-1, reads KAGVTQTPRYLIKTRGQQVTLSCSPISGHRSVSWYQQTPGQGLQFLFEYFSETQRNKGNFPGRFSGRQFSNSRSEMNVSTLELGDSALYLCASSLDRSNTEAFFGQGTRLTVV.

V usage is TRBV10-1 and J usage is TRBJ2-1, with TRBD2 identical over 8 bases. The CDR3 totals 13 residues. Per the germline V gene, CDR1 is WNHNN and CDR2 is SYGVQD (reference sequence). V lost 10 bases to trimming and J lost 6 bases; unmatched junction nucleotides: 8. CDR3 nucleotides: TGCGCCACAATGAGCGGGGGAACCAATGAGCAGTTCTTC. It codes for CATMSGGTNEQFF.

The chain links TRBV7-2 to TRBJ2-3, with 7 bases fitting TRBD2. Germline V gene lookup returns CDR1 SGHTA and CDR2 FQGNSA. The CDR3 length is 14 residues. J gave up 3 bases and V 5 bases, and 5 bases lay outside the gene matches. CDR3 nucleotides: TGTGCCAGCAGCGCGATGGGACTAACAGATACGCAGTATTTT. Translating it yields CASSAMGLTDTQYF.

The chain links TRBV27 to TRBJ2-1; 9 nucleotides match TRBD1. The CDR3 is 15 amino acids. V lost 6 bases to trimming and J lost 5 bases; unmatched junction nucleotides: 8. Per the germline V gene, CDR1 is MNHEY and CDR2 is SMNVEV (reference sequence). CDR3 coding DNA: TGTGCCAGCAGCACCCCGGGACAGGGACACAATGAGCAGTTCTTC. As protein: CASSTPGQGHNEQFF.

This clone was detected once. The V and J genes are TRBV6-6 and TRBJ1-2; 8 bases match TRBD1. V gave up 4 bases and J gave up 8 bases; unmatched junction bases: 12. Per the germline V gene, CDR1 is MNHNY and CDR2 is SVGAGI (reference sequence). The CDR3 spans 15 residues. The CDR3 spells CASSLTGQGLGGYTF. CDR3 nucleotide sequence: TGTGCCAGCAGTTTGACCGGACAGGGTTTAGGGGGCTACACCTTC.

V is TRBV4-1 and J is TRBJ1-4; no definite D call. Trimming removed 5 bases from V and 4 bases from J, with 11 bases in between. The CDR3 runs to 14 residues. CDR1 MGHRA and CDR2 YSYEKL come from the germline V gene. For the CDR3, the DNA is TGCGCCAGCAGCAATCCGGGAATTAATGAAAAACTGTTTTTT. It specifies CASSNPGINEKLFF.

J is TRBJ1-4 and V is TRBV5-1; a weak D match, TRBD1 (5 bases). This CDR3 is built from 14 residues. The germline V and J ends were trimmed by 0 bases and 5 bases, with 8 bases remaining between them. Germline V gives CDR1 SGHRS, CDR2 YFSETQ. The CDR3 region has the DNA TGCGCCAGCAGCTTGGGACAGAACAATGAAAAACTGTTTTTT. Residues: CASSLGQNNEKLFF.

This clone was seen only a few times. The same CDR3 is also encoded by other DNA sequences in this sample. V and J are TRBV7-2 and TRBJ2-1; D perhaps matches TRBD2 (6 bases). CDR3 length equals 15 residues. V dropped 1 base and J dropped 3 bases, with 10 bases sitting between them. Germline assignment: CDR1 SGHTA and CDR2 FQGNSA. CDR3: CASSLGSEGYNEQFF. The CDR3 DNA is TGTGCCAGCAGCTTAGGATCGGAGGGCTACAATGAGCAGTTCTTC.

As to this clone: The sample has other DNA sequences that encode this CDR3 too. The CDR3 is CASSYTRTGGGYGYTF. CDR3 coding DNA: TGTGCCAGCAGTTACACCAGGACAGGGGGCGGCTATGGCTACACCTTC. V gene TRBV6-5 combines with J gene TRBJ1-2; 11 bases match TRBD1. This CDR3 contains 16 residues. CDR1 MNHEY and CDR2 SVGAGI come from the germline V gene. J was trimmed by 4 bases and V by 2 bases; bases with no gene match: 6.

This clone was picked up one time. The rearrangement joins TRBV18 to TRBJ1-2; tentatively, D is TRBD1 (5 bases). Germline V gene data show CDR1 as KGHSH and CDR2 as LQKENI. V was clipped by 3 bases and J by 5 bases, with 13 bases between them. The CDR3 totals 14 residues. The DNA for the CDR3 is TGTGCCAGCTCACCGGCGGCAGACAGATATGGCTACACCTTC. It yields the protein CASSPAADRYGYTF.

The chain joins TRBV4-3 to TRBJ1-2; 9 positions match TRBD1. V shed 4 bases, J shed 3 bases, and the junction held 6 bases outside the gene matches. The CDR3 totals 15 residues. Germline V gene data show CDR1 as LGHNA and CDR2 as YSLEER. CDR3 protein: CASSLGTGSDYGYTF. For the CDR3, the DNA is TGCGCCAGCAGCCTCGGGACAGGGTCGGACTATGGCTACACCTTC.

The rearrangement joins TRBV7-9 to TRBJ2-3; weak D call: TRBD1 (6 bases). The V end was cut by 3 bases, the J end by 2 bases, with 15 bases between. Germline V CDR1 and CDR2: SEHNR, FQNEAQ (reference sequence). This CDR3 has 16 amino acids. CDR3 DNA: TGTGCCAGCAGCTTCTGGGTGGGGGCGGACACAGATACGCAGTATTTT. It is translated as CASSFWVGADTDTQYF.

V gene TRBV6-6 combines with J gene TRBJ2-7, with TRBD2 as a possible D gene (5 bases). The CDR3 runs to 13 residues. The germline V gene encodes CDR1 MNHNY and CDR2 SVGAGI (reference sequence). Trimming removed 2 bases from V and 4 bases from J, with 9 bases in between. This chain's CDR3 is CASSYGRGYEQYF. The CDR3 coding sequence is TGTGCCAGCAGTTACGGCAGAGGGTACGAGCAGTACTTC.

The chain is built from TRBV30 and TRBJ2-5; 8 nucleotides agree with TRBD2. This CDR3 comprises 14 residues. Germline-derived CDR1 and CDR2 are GTSNPN and SVGIG (reference sequence). The J segment lost 5 bases and the V segment lost 0 bases, leaving 5 bases of the junction unmatched. CDR3 nucleotide sequence: TGTGCCTGGAGTGTACGGGAGCGGGAGGAGACCCAGTACTTC. Protein sequence: CAWSVREREETQYF. The full variable domain, its missing parts supplied by reference TRBV30 and TRBJ2-5, is SQTIHQWPATLVQPVGSPLSLECTVEGTSNPNLYWYRQAAGRGLQLLFYSVGIGQISSEVPQNLSASRPQDRQFILSSKKLLLSDSGFYLCAWSVREREETQYFGPGTRLLVL.

The rearrangement links TRBV19 to TRBJ1-4; TRBD1 matches at 8 bases. After removal of 5 bases from V and 0 bases from J, the junction contained 11 bases not matched to a gene. Germline values: CDR1 LNHDA, CDR2 SQIVND (reference sequence). The CDR3 covers 18 residues. This CDR3 is CASSHRGQGYATNEKLFF. For the CDR3, the DNA is TGTGCCAGTAGTCACAGAGGACAGGGCTATGCAACTAATGAAAAACTGTTTTTT. The full variable domain, its missing parts supplied by reference TRBV19 and TRBJ1-4, is DGGITQSPKYLFRKEGQNVTLSCEQNLNHDAMYWYRQDPGQGLRLIYYSQIVNDFQKGDIAEGYSVSREKKESFPLTVTSAQKNPTAFYLCASSHRGQGYATNEKLFFGSGTQLSVL.

This clone was detected only once. The chain couples TRBV7-6 to TRBJ2-7; a possible D gene is TRBD2 (6 bases). V was trimmed by 7 bases and J by 11 bases, leaving 15 bases between them. Germline values: CDR1 SGHVS, CDR2 FNYEAQ. This CDR3 comprises 11 residues. DNA for the CDR3: TGTGCCAGCACATCTAGCGAGAAAAAGTACTTC. This gives the protein CASTSSEKKYF.

This chain uses TRBV28 with TRBJ1-1, with D hard to call. The CDR3 extends over 14 amino acids. Germline V gives CDR1 MDHEN, CDR2 SYDVKM. Trimming took 10 bases from V and 4 from J, leaving 19 bases between them. CDR3 residues: CATCEWGRGTEAFF. The CDR3 bases are TGTGCCACCTGTGAATGGGGTCGGGGCACTGAAGCTTTCTTT.

This rearrangement joins TRBV27 to TRBJ2-7; tentative D call: TRBD1 (5 bases). V lost 3 bases and J 5 bases, leaving 11 bases between the germline ends. The CDR3 runs to 13 residues. Germline V gene lookup returns CDR1 MNHEY and CDR2 SMNVEV (reference sequence). The CDR3 protein is CASSFAGSHEQYF. The CDR3 bases are TGTGCCAGCAGTTTCGCAGGGTCCCACGAGCAGTACTTC.

The chain carries TRBV18 and TRBJ2-7; TRBD2 matches 7 bases. The CDR3 length is 14 residues. V was pared by 3 bases and J by 5 bases, with 7 bases of the junction left unmatched. The germline V gene has CDR1 KGHSH and CDR2 LQKENI. The DNA of the CDR3 is TGTGCCAGCTCACCTTCGCGGGAGCTAAACGAGCAGTACTTC. Protein sequence: CASSPSRELNEQYF.